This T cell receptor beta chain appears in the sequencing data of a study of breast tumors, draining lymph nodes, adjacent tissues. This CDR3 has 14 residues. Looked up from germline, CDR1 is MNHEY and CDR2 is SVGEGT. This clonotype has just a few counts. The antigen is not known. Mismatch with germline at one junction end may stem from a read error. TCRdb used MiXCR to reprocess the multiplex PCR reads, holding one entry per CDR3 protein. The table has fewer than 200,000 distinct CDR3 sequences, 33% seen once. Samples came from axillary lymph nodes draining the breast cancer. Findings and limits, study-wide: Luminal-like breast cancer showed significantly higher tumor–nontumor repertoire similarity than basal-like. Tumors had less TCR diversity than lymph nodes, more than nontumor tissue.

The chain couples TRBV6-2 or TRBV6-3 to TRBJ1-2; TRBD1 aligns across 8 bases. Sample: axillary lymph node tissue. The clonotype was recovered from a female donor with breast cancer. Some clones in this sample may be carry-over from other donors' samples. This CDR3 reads CASSHSRQGTGYTF. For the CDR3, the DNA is TGTGCCAGCAGTCACTCGAGACAGGGGACCGGCTACACCTTC.